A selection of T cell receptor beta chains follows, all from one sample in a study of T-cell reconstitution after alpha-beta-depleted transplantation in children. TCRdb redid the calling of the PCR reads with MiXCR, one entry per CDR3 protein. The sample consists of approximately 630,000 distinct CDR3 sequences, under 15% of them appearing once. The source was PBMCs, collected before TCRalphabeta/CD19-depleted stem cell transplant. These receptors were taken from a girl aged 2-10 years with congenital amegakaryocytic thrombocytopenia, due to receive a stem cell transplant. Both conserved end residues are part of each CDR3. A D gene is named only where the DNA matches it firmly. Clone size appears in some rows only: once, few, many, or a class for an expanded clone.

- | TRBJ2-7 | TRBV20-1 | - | CGCIRGSSLGEQYF | TGCGGCTGCATCAGGGGTTCCTCTCTAGGGGAGCAGTACTTC
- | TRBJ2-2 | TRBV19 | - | CASSIGVDRTTGELFF | TGTGCCAGTAGTATAGGTGTCGACCGTACCACCGGGGAGCTGTTTTTT
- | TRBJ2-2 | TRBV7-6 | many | CASSLGGLVKSTGELFF | TGTGCCAGCAGCTTAGGCGGCTTAGTTAAGTCGACCGGGGAGCTGTTTTTT
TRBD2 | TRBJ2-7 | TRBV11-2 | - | CASSSERETYSYEQYF | TGTGCCAGCAGCTCCGAGCGGGAGACCTACTCCTACGAGCAGTACTTC
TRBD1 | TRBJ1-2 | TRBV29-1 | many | CSVVTGGVGGYTF | TGCAGCGTGGTGACAGGGGGCGTTGGTGGCTACACCTTC
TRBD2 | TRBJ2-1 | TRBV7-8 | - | CASSLVTSGRFIYEQFF | TGTGCCAGCAGCTTAGTCACTAGCGGGAGGTTTATTTATGAGCAGTTCTTC
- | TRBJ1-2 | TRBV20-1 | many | CSALPVRLNYGYTF | TGCAGTGCCTTGCCCGTTCGGCTTAACTATGGCTACACCTTC
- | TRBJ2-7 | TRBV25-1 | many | CASSRSGTPYEQYF | TGTGCCAGCAGCCGATCCGGGACACCCTACGAGCAGTACTTC
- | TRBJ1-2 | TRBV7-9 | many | CASSLARGMQGYTF | TGTGCCAGCAGCTTAGCGCGGGGGATGCAGGGCTACACCTTC
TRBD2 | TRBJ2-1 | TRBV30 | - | CAWSVLAGKGHEQFF | TGTGCCTGGAGTGTACTAGCGGGAAAGGGCCATGAGCAGTTCTTC
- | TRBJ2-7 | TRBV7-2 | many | CASSFDRARSYEQYF | TGTGCCAGCAGCTTCGATAGGGCGAGGTCCTACGAGCAGTACTTT
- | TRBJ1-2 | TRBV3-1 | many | CASSQDGPLSYYGYTF | TGTGCCAGCAGCCAAGATGGGCCCCTATCCTACTATGGCTACACCTTC
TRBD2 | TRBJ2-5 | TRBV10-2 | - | CASSDTGTRASETQYF | TGCGCCAGCAGTGATACCGGGACTAGGGCATCAGAGACCCAGTACTTC
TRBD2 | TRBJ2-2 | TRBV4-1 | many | CASSQAPLAADTGELFF | TGCGCCAGCAGCCAAGCACCTCTAGCGGCCGACACCGGGGAGCTGTTTTTT
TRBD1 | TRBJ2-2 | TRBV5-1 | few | CASRQGYLYTGELFF | TGCGCCAGCAGACAGGGGTATTTGTACACCGGGGAGCTGTTTTTT
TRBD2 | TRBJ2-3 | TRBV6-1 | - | CASRIAGERTDTQYF | TGTGCCAGCAGAATAGCGGGAGAAAGAACAGATACGCAGTATTTT
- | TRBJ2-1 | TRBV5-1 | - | CASSLKPGGVNEQFF | TGCGCCAGCAGCCTAAAGCCCGGTGGGGTCAATGAGCAGTTCTTC
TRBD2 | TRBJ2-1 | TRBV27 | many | CASSLSGLYNEQFF | TGTGCCAGCAGCCTTAGCGGGCTCTACAATGAGCAGTTCTTC
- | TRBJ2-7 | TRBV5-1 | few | CASSLVNREGYEQYF | TGCGCCAGCAGCTTGGTAAACAGGGAGGGCTACGAGCAGTACTTC
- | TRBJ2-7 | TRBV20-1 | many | CSASRQKFSSYEQYF | TGCAGTGCTAGTAGACAGAAATTCTCCTCCTACGAGCAGTACTTC
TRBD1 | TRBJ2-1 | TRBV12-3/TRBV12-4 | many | CASSLTGRNEQFF | TGTGCCAGCAGTCTGACAGGGCGGAATGAGCAGTTCTTC
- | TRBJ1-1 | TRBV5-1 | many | CASSSGTSNTEAFF | TGCGCCAGCAGCTCCGGGACGTCGAACACTGAAGCTTTCTTT
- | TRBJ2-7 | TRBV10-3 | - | CAISDLGAREQYF | TGTGCCATCAGTGATCTAGGGGCTCGCGAGCAGTACTTC
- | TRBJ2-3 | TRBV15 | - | CATPNTDTQYF | TGTGCCACCCCCAACACAGATACGCAGTATTTT
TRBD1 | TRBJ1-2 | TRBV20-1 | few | CSATSWDRGYGYTF | TGCAGTGCTACTTCTTGGGACAGAGGCTATGGCTACACCTTC
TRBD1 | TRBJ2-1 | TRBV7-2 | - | CASSLRVQGAYNEQFF | TGTGCCAGCAGCTTAAGGGTACAGGGGGCCTACAATGAGCAGTTCTTC
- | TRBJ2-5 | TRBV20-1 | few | CSAQEGVLQETQYF | TGCAGTGCCCAGGAGGGGGTCCTCCAAGAGACCCAGTACTTC
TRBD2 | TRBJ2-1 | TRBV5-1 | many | CASTTRDTSVDNEQFF | TGCGCCAGCACCACCCGCGATACTAGCGTAGACAATGAGCAGTTCTTC
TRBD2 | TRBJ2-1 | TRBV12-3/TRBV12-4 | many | CASSPRLAGLGEQFF | TGTGCCAGCAGTCCTAGACTAGCAGGCTTAGGGGAGCAGTTCTTC
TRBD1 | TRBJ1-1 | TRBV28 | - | CASSSTGTGLTEAFF | TGTGCCAGCAGTTCAACCGGGACAGGGCTGACTGAAGCTTTCTTT
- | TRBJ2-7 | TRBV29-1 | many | CSVQGSSYEQYF | TGCAGCGTCCAGGGGAGCTCCTACGAGCAGTACTTC
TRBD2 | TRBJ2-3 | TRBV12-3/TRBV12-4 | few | CASSPSTSPADTQYF | TGTGCCAGCAGCCCATCGACTAGCCCGGCAGATACGCAGTATTTT
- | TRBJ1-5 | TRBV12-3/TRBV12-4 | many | CASSLLHGGGQPQHF | TGTGCCAGCAGTTTGCTTCATGGAGGCGGTCAGCCCCAGCATTTT
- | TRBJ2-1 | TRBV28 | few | CASSLLSDVGNEQFF | TGTGCCAGCAGTCTGCTGAGCGATGTGGGTAATGAGCAGTTCTTC
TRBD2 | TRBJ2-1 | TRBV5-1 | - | CASSLAPSGSLNEQFF | TGCGCCAGCAGCTTGGCCCCTAGCGGGAGTTTGAATGAGCAGTTCTTC
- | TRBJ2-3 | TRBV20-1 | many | CSARERVYFTDTQYF | TGCAGTGCCCGAGAGAGGGTGTACTTCACAGATACGCAGTATTTT
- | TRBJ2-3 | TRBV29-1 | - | CSVSILGPPDTQYF | TGCAGCGTCTCTATCCTAGGGCCCCCAGATACGCAGTATTTT
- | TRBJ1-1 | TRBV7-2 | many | CASSSKEAFF | TGTGCCAGCAGCTCCAAAGAAGCTTTCTTT
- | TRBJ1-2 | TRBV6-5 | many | CASSYYRGVGGYTF | TGTGCCAGCAGTTACTATCGGGGAGTGGGAGGCTACACCTTC
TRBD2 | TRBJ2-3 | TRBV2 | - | CARVPHHLAGAGDTQYF | TGTGCCAGAGTACCCCACCACCTAGCGGGAGCTGGAGATACGCAGTATTTT
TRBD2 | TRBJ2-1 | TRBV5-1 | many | CASSLAGTSGRGNEQFF | TGCGCCAGCAGCTTGGCCGGGACTAGCGGGAGAGGGAATGAGCAGTTCTTC
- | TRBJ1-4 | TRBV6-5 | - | CASSYPTHTATNEKLFF | TGTGCCAGCAGTTACCCAACACACACCGCAACTAATGAAAAACTGTTTTTT
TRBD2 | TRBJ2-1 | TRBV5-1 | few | CASRSSGGDEQFF | TGCGCCAGCAGGTCCAGCGGGGGGGATGAGCAGTTCTTC
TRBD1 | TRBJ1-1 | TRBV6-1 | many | CASSKLGQGGTEAFF | TGTGCCAGCAGCAAACTGGGACAGGGTGGGACTGAAGCTTTCTTT
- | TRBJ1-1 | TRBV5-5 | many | CASSYTTVMNTEAFF | TGTGCCAGCAGTTACACGACAGTGATGAACACTGAAGCTTTCTTT
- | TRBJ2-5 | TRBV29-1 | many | CSVVSSRETQYF | TGCAGCGTTGTCTCTAGCAGAGAGACCCAGTACTTC
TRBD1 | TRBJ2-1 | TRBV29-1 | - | CSGLTGVNEQFF | TGCAGCGGCCTGACAGGGGTCAATGAGCAGTTCTTC
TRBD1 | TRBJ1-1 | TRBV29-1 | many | CSATGAGAEAFF | TGCAGCGCAACAGGGGCGGGGGCTGAAGCTTTCTTT
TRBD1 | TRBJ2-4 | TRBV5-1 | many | CASSLGTGFVNIQYF | TGCGCCAGCAGCTTGGGGACAGGGTTCGTGAACATTCAGTACTTC
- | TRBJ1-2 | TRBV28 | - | CASRTYRTNYGYTF | TGTGCCAGCAGAACTTACAGAACTAACTATGGCTACACCTTC
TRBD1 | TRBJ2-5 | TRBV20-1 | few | CSAAQGHRYQETQYF | TGCAGTGCAGCACAGGGGCACCGTTACCAAGAGACCCAGTACTTC
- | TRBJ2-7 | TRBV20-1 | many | CSARAPSGTNEQYF | TGCAGTGCTAGAGCCCCCTCCGGGACCAACGAGCAGTACTTC
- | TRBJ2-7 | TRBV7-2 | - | CASSFPMGTEYEQYF | TGTGCCAGCAGCTTTCCCATGGGGACTGAATACGAGCAGTACTTC
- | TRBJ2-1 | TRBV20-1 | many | CSARDSPYNEQFF | TGCAGTGCCCGGGACTCACCTTACAATGAGCAGTTCTTC
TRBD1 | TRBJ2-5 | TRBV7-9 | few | CASSPDRVVETQYF | TGTGCCAGCAGCCCAGACAGGGTAGTGGAGACCCAGTACTTC
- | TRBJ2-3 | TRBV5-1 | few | CASSFLFADTQYF | TGCGCCAGCAGCTTTTTGTTTGCAGATACGCAGTATTTT
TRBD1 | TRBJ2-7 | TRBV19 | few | CASRPYRGSYEQYF | TGTGCCAGCCGCCCCTACAGGGGCTCCTACGAGCAGTACTTC
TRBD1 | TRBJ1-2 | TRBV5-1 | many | CASSPGQAVYGYTF | TGCGCCAGCAGCCCGGGACAGGCCGTCTATGGCTACACCTTC